Sequencing of this T cell receptor beta chain was carried out in a study of shared clonotypes between healthy human individuals. Repertoires were generated with immunoSEQ multiplex PCR, while TCRdb's copy carries only in-frame clones and drops some. The repertoire includes roughly 220,000 clones, under 80% of them detected once, and 11% sits in the top ten. This clone appeared a single time. The sequence derives from a man aged 30 to 45 in good health. The sequencing input was memory CD4+ T cells sorted from blood. Subset here: CD45RA-negative fraction.

CDR3 residues: CASSLRLGRTSPTYNEQFF. CDR3 DNA: TGTGCCAGCAGCTTACGGCTTGGTAGGACTAGCCCGACCTACAATGAGCAGTTCTTC. V gene TRBV7-9 combines with J gene TRBJ2-1; 8 bases match TRBD2. V shed 2 bases and J 2 bases; nucleotides not matched to a gene: 14. The CDR3 is made up of 19 amino acids. Germline V CDR1 and CDR2: SEHNR, FQNEAQ (reference sequence).